Listed below are T cell receptor beta chains from one sample, sequenced in a study of patients and donors after allogeneic stem cell transplantation. TCRdb ran MiXCR on the RT-PCR reads and lists one entry per CDR3 protein. The top ten hold 9.5% to 13% of the sample, which has about 230,000 distinct CDR3 sequences, roughly an eighth seen once. The material sequenced was blood, either unsorted or a sorted T cell fraction (not recorded which). The source of these receptors is a human donor who was either an allogeneic HSCT recipient or a stem cell or donor lymphocyte infusion donor (not recorded which). It is not recorded whose cells these are; they may come from a transplant donor. The CDR3 runs from the conserved cysteine through the conserved F or W. The order of the fields is clone size, J gene, V gene, D gene, CDR3 DNA, CDR3 protein. A D gene is named only where the DNA matches it firmly. Size values are once, few and many counts, or a class for expanded clones, and some rows have none.

- | TRBJ2-5 | TRBV18 | - | TGTGCCAGCTCACCACAGGGACGGACCCAGTACTTC | CASSPQGRTQYF
- | TRBJ1-1 | TRBV12-3/TRBV12-4 | TRBD1 | TGTGCCAGCAGCCCCGGGACAGGGTGGGAAAACACTGAAGCTTTCTTT | CASSPGTGWENTEAFF
few | TRBJ2-7 | TRBV25-1 | - | TGTGCCAGCAGTGAAAGGGACCGGTACGAGCAGTACTTC | CASSERDRYEQYF
- | TRBJ1-1 | TRBV5-6 | - | TGTGCCAGCAGTCCTTGGGTGAACACTGAAGCTTTCTTT | CASSPWVNTEAFF
- | TRBJ1-5 | TRBV5-6 | TRBD1 | TGTGCCAGCAGCTTGGTGGGACAGGGGTATAGCAATCAGCCCCAGCATTTT | CASSLVGQGYSNQPQHF
- | TRBJ1-3 | TRBV6-1 | TRBD1 | TGTGCCAGCAGTCCCGGGACAGGGGGTGGAAACACCATATATTTT | CASSPGTGGGNTIYF
- | TRBJ2-3 | TRBV20-1 | TRBD2 | TGCAGTGCTAGAGGAGGCGGGGGGGTTAGCACAGATACGCAGTATTTT | CSARGGGGVSTDTQYF
- | TRBJ2-6 | TRBV12-3/TRBV12-4 | - | TGTGCCAGCAGTTTTTTCAGCTCTGGGGCCAACGTCCTGACTTTC | CASSFFSSGANVLTF
many | TRBJ1-1 | TRBV30 | - | TGTGCCTGGAAGTCGGTCGGTTGGGTACCTGAAGCTTTCTTT | CAWKSVGWVPEAFF
few | TRBJ1-1 | TRBV5-1 | TRBD1 | TGCGCCAGCAGCACACAGGGGGAGCGCACTGAAGCTTTCTTT | CASSTQGERTEAFF
- | TRBJ2-2 | TRBV12-3/TRBV12-4 | TRBD1 | TGTGCCAGCAGCCTTTGGACAGGGCACACCGGGGAGCTGTTTTTT | CASSLWTGHTGELFF
- | TRBJ1-1 | TRBV29-1 | TRBD1 | TGCAGCGGAACCCCAGGGGGGGCCACTGAAGCTTTCTTT | CSGTPGGATEAFF
- | TRBJ2-7 | TRBV6-2/TRBV6-3 | - | TGTGCCAGCAGTCAAACAGGGAATCGGGGCGAGCAGTACTTC | CASSQTGNRGEQYF
few | TRBJ2-1 | TRBV20-1 | - | TGCAGTGCTAGAGTTCTGACTGGAAGGGGTGAGCAGTTCTTC | CSARVLTGRGEQFF
few | TRBJ2-3 | TRBV29-1 | - | TGCAGCGGTCGACGCGGGGCTGGAGATACGCAGTATTTT | CSGRRGAGDTQYF
few | TRBJ2-3 | TRBV20-1 | - | TGCAGTGCTAGTGTGGGCAGGGCGACAGATACGCAGTATTTT | CSASVGRATDTQYF
- | TRBJ1-3 | TRBV12-3/TRBV12-4 | - | TGTGCCAGCACCTACTCGGACAGATCCTCTGGAAACACCATATATTTT | CASTYSDRSSGNTIYF
many | TRBJ2-3 | TRBV4-1 | - | TGCGCCAGCAGCCAAGGTGAGCAGGTGGGATCGCAGTATTTT | CASSQGEQVGSQYF
- | TRBJ2-7 | TRBV7-2 | - | TGTGCCAGCAGCTTACGACAGGCTCCCTACGAGCAGTACTTC | CASSLRQAPYEQYF
many | TRBJ1-2 | TRBV5-1 | TRBD1 | TGCGCCAGCAGCTCGACAGGGGGCTATGGCTACACCTTC | CASSSTGGYGYTF
- | TRBJ1-5 | TRBV27 | TRBD1 | TGTGCCAGCAGTCGACGGGGGACAGGGAACAATCAGCCCCAGCATTTT | CASSRRGTGNNQPQHF
- | TRBJ2-4 | TRBV5-4 | - | TGTGCCAGCAGCTTGGGCTCGGGGGTAGCCAAAAACATTCAGTACTTC | CASSLGSGVAKNIQYF
few | TRBJ1-3 | TRBV25-1 | - | TGTGCCAGCAGTGATGGTGGAAACACCATATATTTT | CASSDGGNTIYF
many | TRBJ2-5 | TRBV3-1 | TRBD1 | TGTGCCAGCAGCCAGGACAGGGTAGGAGAGACCCAGTACTTC | CASSQDRVGETQYF
- | TRBJ2-5 | TRBV10-3 | TRBD1 | TGTGCCATCAGTGAGGGACAGGGGGGAGAGACCCAGTACTTC | CAISEGQGGETQYF
many | TRBJ2-1 | TRBV21-1 | - | TGTGCCAGAGACTCCACCTACAATGAGCAGTTCTTC | CARDSTYNEQFF
- | TRBJ2-1 | TRBV11-1 | - | TGTGCCAGCAGCTTAGTGGCAGGGTCCTACAATGAGCAGTTCTTC | CASSLVAGSYNEQFF
- | TRBJ2-3 | TRBV28 | TRBD2 | TGTGCCAGCAGTTGGGTGGGGGGGTACACAGATACGCAGTATTTT | CASSWVGGYTDTQYF
few | TRBJ1-2 | TRBV6-1 | TRBD1 | TGTGCCAGCAGATGGGACAGCGGCTATGGCTACACCTTC | CASRWDSGYGYTF
few | TRBJ2-2 | TRBV7-3 | TRBD2 | TGTGCCAGCAGCTTAGTGAATAGCGGGGTTACCACCGGGGAGCTGTTTTTT | CASSLVNSGVTTGELFF
- | TRBJ1-4 | TRBV18 | - | TGTGCCAGCTCCCGGGACCGCCGGAATGAAAAACTGTTTTTT | CASSRDRRNEKLFF
few | TRBJ2-7 | TRBV4-2 | - | TGTGCCAGCAGCCTAGGGCCTGGCGAGGGAGAGCAGTACTTC | CASSLGPGEGEQYF
many | TRBJ2-7 | TRBV18 | - | TGTGCCAGCTCAGAACAGACCGGGGCCTCGACGGGGCAGTACTTC | CASSEQTGASTGQYF
few | TRBJ1-6 | TRBV7-5 | - | - | CISVPEARTHLNSPLHF
- | TRBJ2-7 | TRBV7-2 | TRBD1 | TGTGCCAGCAGAGGACAGGGGGGCGAGCAGTACTTC | CASRGQGGEQYF
few | TRBJ2-3 | TRBV5-8 | - | TGTGCCAGCAGCCACAGGGTTGGCACAGATACGCAGTATTTT | CASSHRVGTDTQYF
- | TRBJ1-2 | TRBV15 | - | TGTGCCACCAGCAGAGATACAGGGAAGTCATATGGCTACACCTTC | CATSRDTGKSYGYTF
- | TRBJ2-4 | TRBV7-8 | TRBD2 | TGTGCCAGCAGCTTAGAATTCGGGACTAGGGGTTACCGGGCCAAAAACATTCAGTACTTC | CASSLEFGTRGYRAKNIQYF
- | TRBJ1-2 | TRBV20-1 | - | TGCAGTGCTGCAGGGTACGGCTACACCTTC | CSAAGYGYTF
- | TRBJ2-7 | TRBV7-9 | TRBD2 | TGTGCCAGCAGCTTAGGTCCGGGGGGGAGCTCCTACGAGCAGTACTTC | CASSLGPGGSSYEQYF
- | TRBJ2-3 | TRBV30 | TRBD1 | TGTGCCTGGAGTAAGGGACAGCGAATCACAGATACGCAGTATTTT | CAWSKGQRITDTQYF
- | TRBJ2-2 | TRBV7-9 | TRBD2 | TGTGCCAGCACCCGAGGGAGGGGATTCAACACCGGGGAGCTGTTTTTT | CASTRGRGFNTGELFF
few | TRBJ1-2 | TRBV5-5 | - | TGTGCCAGCAGCTTGGCCCGGTCGGACGGCTACACCTTC | CASSLARSDGYTF
- | TRBJ2-3 | TRBV2 | - | TGTGCCAGCAAACAGATGAGCACAGATACGCAGTATTTT | CASKQMSTDTQYF
- | TRBJ2-7 | TRBV11-2 | - | TGTGCCAGCAGCCCATTAGGGGGCGAGCAGTACTTC | CASSPLGGEQYF
many | TRBJ1-6 | TRBV12-3/TRBV12-4 | TRBD1 | TGTGCCAGCAGCCGGGACAGGGCTAATTCACCCCTCCACTTT | CASSRDRANSPLHF
- | TRBJ1-1 | TRBV25-1 | - | TGTGCCAGCAGTTACAGCGCCGGCACTGAAGCTTTCTTT | CASSYSAGTEAFF
- | TRBJ1-3 | TRBV5-6 | - | TGTGCCAGCAGCTTGGGCCGGACGGCTGGAAACACCATATATTTT | CASSLGRTAGNTIYF
- | TRBJ2-3 | TRBV7-3 | - | TGTGCCAGCAGCCCATATAAAGGACAGTTGACTTCAGATACGCAGTATTTT | CASSPYKGQLTSDTQYF
many | TRBJ2-4 | TRBV5-1 | TRBD1 | TGCGCCAGCAGCTTGGTAGGGGGCGCCAAAAACATTCAGTACTTC | CASSLVGGAKNIQYF
once | TRBJ2-5 | TRBV9 | TRBD1 | TGTGCCAGCAGCGATCCGGGACAGAACTTCCAAGAGACCCAGTACTTC | CASSDPGQNFQETQYF